Shown below are 15 T cell receptor beta chains from a single sample sequenced in a study of molecular identifiers for immune sequencing clone quantification. TCRdb re-analysed the PCR reads in MiXCR, keeping a single row per CDR3 protein. The table records a few hundred thousand distinct CDR3 sequences, over 20% of them present only once. Sequencing was performed on naive CD8+ T cells from blood, with Jurkat cell RNA spiked in. Subset meaning: FACS-sorted CD8+CD4-CCR7+CD45RA+ naive T cells. The receptors originated from a human donor in good health. Some libraries in this study had Jurkat cell RNA spiked in.

Comment on this clonotype: A clone one base away is much larger, so this may be a read error. The chain couples TRBV12-3 or TRBV12-4 to TRBJ2-3; no reliable D call. The V end lost 3 bases, the J end lost 0 bases, and 7 bases lay between the germline ends. The CDR3 runs 14 residues. The CDR3 reads CASSFDTSTDTQYF. CDR3 DNA sequence: TGTGCCAGCAGTTTTGACACTAGCACAGATACGCAGTATTTT.

This clonotype came up many times. The gene calls are TRBV7-9 and TRBJ1-3; D call uncertain. Germline CDR1 reads SEHNR; CDR2 reads FQNEAQ (reference sequence). V was trimmed by 3 bases and J by 3 bases, leaving 3 bases between them. The CDR3 extends over 12 amino acids. CDR3 amino acids: CASSFYGNTIYF. The CDR3 nucleotides read TGTGCCAGCAGCTTCTATGGAAACACCATATATTTT. The full variable domain, its missing parts supplied by reference TRBV7-9 and TRBJ1-3, is DTGVSQNPRHKITKRGQNVTFRCDPISEHNRLYWYRQTLGQGPEFLTYFQNEAQLEKSRLLSDRFSAERPKGSFSTLEIQRTEQGDSAMYLCASSFYGNTIYFGEGSWLTVV.

The J gene is TRBJ1-1, the V gene TRBV6-5, with 8 nucleotides matching TRBD1. CDR1 MNHEY and CDR2 SVGAGI come from the germline V gene. The V segment lost 5 bases and the J segment 3 bases; nucleotides outside the gene matches: 2. This CDR3 has 13 amino acids. The CDR3 loop is CASSHRGDTEAFF. The CDR3 DNA reads as TGTGCCAGCAGTCACAGGGGGGACACTGAAGCTTTCTTT.

This clonotype has only a few counts. The rearrangement links TRBV14 to TRBJ1-2; 9 bases agree with TRBD1. Per the germline V gene, CDR1 is SGHDN and CDR2 is FVKESK. The CDR3 runs to 15 residues. The V gene end was trimmed by 1 base and the J gene end by 4 bases; junction bases not matched to a gene: 4. For the CDR3, the DNA is TGTGCCAGCAGCCAAGCTACAGGGGGCCCCTATGGCTACACCTTC. The encoded protein is CASSQATGGPYGYTF.

This clonotype appeared a few times. V and J are TRBV3-1 and TRBJ2-1; TRBD2 aligns across 10 bases. The CDR3 extends over 15 amino acids. V gave up 2 bases and J gave up 4 bases; unmatched junction bases: 2. The germline V gene encodes CDR1 LGHDT and CDR2 YNNKEL (reference sequence). Here the CDR3 DNA reads TGTGCCAGCAGCCAACCGGGACTAGCGTACAATGAGCAGTTCTTC. Amino acid sequence: CASSQPGLAYNEQFF.

This chain joins TRBV27 and TRBJ2-7; 10 bases agree with TRBD1. The length of the CDR3 is 15 residues. With V trimmed by 5 bases and J by 3 bases, 7 bases remained unmatched. Germline CDR1 MNHEY, CDR2 SMNVEV (reference sequence). The CDR3 nucleotides read TGTGCCAGCAGTACAGGACAGGGGGTTTTCTACGAGCAGTACTTC. Protein sequence: CASSTGQGVFYEQYF.

This clonotype was picked up one time. A much larger clonotype is one base distant, so this may be a read error. This sequence joins TRBV9 and TRBJ2-2, with TRBD2 as a possible D gene (6 bases). CDR3 size: 19 residues. Trimming took 0 bases from V and 6 from J, leaving 24 bases between them. CDR1 and CDR2 (germline): SGDLS, YYNGEE. The CDR3 is CASSVDPSERASNPGELFF. CDR3 sequence (DNA): TGTGCCAGCAGCGTAGACCCTAGCGAGAGGGCCTCGAATCCCGGGGAGCTGTTTTTT.

This chain uses TRBV4-1 with TRBJ2-7; D may be TRBD1 (6 bases). Trimming took 2 bases from V and 2 from J, leaving 10 bases between them. The CDR3 totals 14 residues. CDR1 MGHRA and CDR2 YSYEKL come from the germline V gene. CDR3 residues: CASSQPGDPYEQYF. As DNA, the CDR3 is TGCGCCAGCAGCCAACCAGGGGATCCCTACGAGCAGTACTTC.

This clonotype was picked up a small number of times. This rearrangement joins TRBV4-2 to TRBJ2-3; TRBD2 agrees at 7 bases. The CDR3 spans 16 residues. Germline CDR1 is LGHNA and CDR2 is YNFKEQ. J gave up 2 bases and V 0 bases, and 5 bases lay outside the gene matches. In nucleotides, the CDR3 is TGTGCCAGCAGCCAAGAACTGCTAGCGGTCACAGATACGCAGTATTTT. Translated: CASSQELLAVTDTQYF.

A remark on this clonotype: This may come from a read error, since a much larger clone is one base off. The chain employs TRBV29-1 and TRBJ2-7; tentatively, D is TRBD1 (5 bases). Germline V gene data show CDR1 as SQVTM and CDR2 as ANQGSEA. This CDR3 spans 17 amino acids. Trimming removed 2 bases from V and 2 bases from J, with 22 bases in between. CDR3 protein: CSVEPGLSRAGPYEQYF. The CDR3 DNA follows: TGCAGCGTTGAACCGGGTTTGAGCAGGGCCGGACCCTACGAGCAGTACTTC.

The chain uses TRBV4-1 and TRBJ1-1; a weak D match, TRBD1 (5 bases). V dropped 1 base and J dropped 7 bases, with 13 bases sitting between them. Germline values: CDR1 MGHRA, CDR2 YSYEKL. The CDR3 runs 14 residues. CDR3 sequence: CASSQAGGPFEAFF. The CDR3 DNA reads TGCGCCAGCAGCCAAGCCGGGGGACCATTTGAAGCTTTCTTT.

A word on this clonotype: This may stem from a read error, because a much larger clone lies one nucleotide away. The chain combines TRBV28 with TRBJ1-1; unclear D gene. The CDR3 covers 16 residues. Germline-derived CDR1 and CDR2 are MDHEN and SYDVKM. The CDR3 region is CASSLYGLFKNTGAFF. The CDR3, as DNA: TGTGCCAGCAGTTTATATGGCCTATTTAAGAACACTGGAGCTTTCTTT.

A remark on this clonotype: The missing conserved phenylalanine or tryptophan at the end of this CDR3 makes a read error likely. The chain combines TRBV4-3 with TRBJ1-5, with 7 positions matching TRBD1. CDR3 size: 15 residues. Looked up from germline, CDR1 is LGHNA and CDR2 is YSLEER. The V and J ends lost 3 bases and 3 bases, in that order; junction bases with no gene match: 5. CDR3 nucleotide sequence: TGCGCCAGCAGCCAGTCCGGGACAGACAATCAGCCCCAGCATTCT. Translating gives CASSQSGTDNQPQHS.

The V call is TRBV19, the J call TRBJ1-5, with D hard to call. The CDR3 runs to 15 residues. V lost 5 bases and J lost 3, with 14 bases in between. Germline V lookup: CDR1 LNHDA, CDR2 SQIVND (reference sequence). CDR3 residues: CASSGGIPINQPQHF. The CDR3, as DNA: TGTGCCAGTAGTGGAGGGATCCCGATCAATCAGCCCCAGCATTTT. The entire variable domain, with the rest obtained from reference TRBV19 and TRBJ1-5, is as follows: DGGITQSPKYLFRKEGQNVTLSCEQNLNHDAMYWYRQDPGQGLRLIYYSQIVNDFQKGDIAEGYSVSREKKESFPLTVTSAQKNPTAFYLCASSGGIPINQPQHFGDGTRLSIL.

Remarks on this clonotype: Mismatch with germline at one junction end may stem from a read error. The CDR3 sequence: CASGLARGGADTGELFF. CDR3 sequence (DNA): TGTGCCAGCGGCTTAGCGCGCGGGGGGGCGGACACCGGGGAGCTGTTTTTT. The chain couples TRBV7-9 to TRBJ2-2, with 9 bases lining up with TRBD2. Germline loops: CDR1 SEHNR, CDR2 FQNEAQ (reference sequence). CDR3 length equals 17 residues.